The rows below give T cell receptor beta chains drawn from one sample of a study of OX40 agonist ivuxolimab in advanced cancers. Clones were read by immunoSEQ multiplex PCR, and TCRdb kept only the in-frame ones, dropping some. The data show more than 50,000 clones, approximately 84% seen once. Sequencing used CD4+ or CD8+ T cells sorted from blood, obtained in a trial of the OX40 agonist ivuxolimab. These TCRs come from an adult with an advanced solid tumor such as melanoma, head and neck, liver or kidney cancer. CDR3s include the opening cysteine and the closing phenylalanine or tryptophan. Each record gives: J gene, clone size, D gene, CDR3 length, V gene, CDR3 protein, CDR3 DNA. A D gene is named only where the DNA matches it firmly. Size is stated for part of the rows, as once, few or many counts, or as a class when the clone is expanded.

>TRBJ1-1|-|TRBD1|15|TRBV12-5
CASGPGTGPNTEAFF
TGTGCTAGTGGTCCGGGGACAGGGCCGAACACTGAAGCTTTCTTT
>TRBJ2-2|-|-|12|TRBV11-3
CASSPRAGELFF
TGTGCCAGCAGCCCCAGGGCCGGGGAGCTGTTTTTT
>TRBJ1-1|-|-|14|TRBV18
CASSPSGLYTEAFF
TGTGCCAGCTCACCATCGGGGCTATACACTGAAGCTTTCTTT
>TRBJ2-7|-|TRBD2|14|TRBV6-1
CASRQELAGGEQYF
TGTGCCAGCAGGCAGGAACTAGCGGGAGGTGAGCAGTACTTC
>TRBJ1-5|-|TRBD1|15|TRBV27
CASRRGTETNQPQHF
TGTGCCAGCAGGCGCGGGACAGAGACGAATCAGCCCCAGCATTTT
>TRBJ1-3|-|-|17|TRBV5-5
CASSTRWETSSGNTIYF
TGTGCCAGCAGCACCCGGTGGGAAACCTCCTCTGGAAACACCATATATTTT
>TRBJ2-5|few|TRBD1|15|TRBV6-1
CASSEETGPQETQYF
TGTGCCAGCAGTGAAGAGACAGGGCCTCAAGAGACCCAGTACTTC
>TRBJ2-7|few|-|15|TRBV6-1
CASSEMGGISYEQYF
TGTGCCAGCAGTGAAATGGGCGGGATTTCCTACGAGCAGTACTTC
>TRBJ1-1|-|TRBD1|18|TRBV27
CASSLWGQGRGMNTEAFF
TGTGCCAGCAGTTTATGGGGACAGGGGAGAGGGATGAACACTGAAGCTTTCTTT
>TRBJ2-3|-|-|17|TRBV5-1
CASSPLWAERNTDTQYF
TGCGCCAGCAGCCCCCTTTGGGCTGAGCGGAACACAGATACGCAGTATTTT
>TRBJ2-1|-|TRBD2|15|TRBV10-3
CAISATSGRANEQFF
TGTGCCATCAGCGCTACTAGCGGGAGGGCCAATGAGCAGTTCTTC
>TRBJ2-7|-|-|13|TRBV11-2
CASTGGGGYEQYF
TGTGCCAGCACCGGGGGAGGGGGCTACGAGCAGTACTTC
>TRBJ1-1|once|-|13|TRBV28
CASEDSMNTEAFF
TGTGCCAGCGAGGACAGTATGAACACTGAAGCTTTCTTT
>TRBJ2-1|-|-|16|TRBV10-3
CAISQQVRQAYNEQFF
TGTGCCATCAGCCAGCAAGTTCGACAGGCCTACAATGAGCAGTTCTTC
>TRBJ2-3|-|-|13|TRBV6-1
CASSRVRTDTQYF
TGTGCCAGCAGTCGGGTTCGCACAGATACGCAGTATTTT
>TRBJ2-2|-|TRBD1|14|TRBV6-5
CASRGQGEPGELFF
TGTGCCAGCAGAGGACAGGGGGAACCCGGGGAGCTGTTTTTT
>TRBJ1-6|-|TRBD1|15|TRBV6-5
CASSPRDRSLSPLHF
TGTGCCAGCAGCCCCCGGGACAGAAGCCTTTCACCCCTCCACTTT
>TRBJ1-2|few|-|13|TRBV11-2
CASSLMGGYGYTF
TGTGCCAGCAGTCTGATGGGGGGCTATGGCTACACCTTC
>TRBJ1-1|-|-|14|TRBV19
CASSIVGVGGEAFF
TGTGCCAGTAGTATAGTAGGTGTGGGCGGTGAAGCTTTCTTT
>TRBJ2-2|-|-|16|TRBV4-2
CASSQDPVGPTGELFF
TGTGCCAGCAGCCAAGATCCGGTGGGACCCACCGGGGAGCTGTTTTTT
>TRBJ1-3|few|-|16|TRBV6-5
CASSSGVGISGNTIYF
TGTGCCAGCAGTTCGGGGGTCGGAATCTCTGGAAACACCATATATTTT
>TRBJ2-3|-|-|15|TRBV10-3
CAIRTGRYRTDTQYF
TGTGCCATCAGAACAGGGCGCTACCGCACAGATACGCAGTATTTT
>TRBJ2-7|medium-sized|TRBD1|14|TRBV6-1
CASSTGGSSYEQYF
TGTGCCAGCAGTACAGGGGGGAGCTCCTACGAGCAGTACTTC
>TRBJ2-2|-|-|16|TRBV7-3
CASSLKRPSNTGELFF
TGTGCCAGCAGCTTAAAAAGGCCTTCGAACACCGGGGAGCTGTTTTTT
>TRBJ2-2|-|TRBD1|15|TRBV28
CASRTGGSNTGELFF
TGTGCCAGCAGAACAGGGGGTAGTAACACCGGGGAGCTGTTTTTT
>TRBJ2-1|-|-|13|TRBV29-1
CSGQGLRYNEQFF
TGCAGCGGCCAAGGACTCCGCTACAATGAGCAGTTCTTC
>TRBJ1-1|-|-|15|TRBV5-1
CASSLAPFVNTEAFF
TGCGCCAGCAGCTTGGCACCGTTTGTGAACACTGAAGCTTTCTTT
>TRBJ2-2|-|TRBD1|16|TRBV30
CAWSVWQGARSGELFF
TGTGCCTGGAGTGTATGGCAGGGGGCGAGGAGCGGGGAGCTGTTTTTT
>TRBJ2-2|-|TRBD2|13|TRBV6-5
CAIPGLETGELFF
TGTGCCATCCCGGGACTAGAGACCGGGGAGCTGTTTTTT
>TRBJ2-1|-|-|11|TRBV28
CASSTVAEQFF
TGTGCCAGCAGTACCGTAGCTGAGCAGTTCTTC
>TRBJ1-5|-|TRBD1|15|TRBV19
CASSRGRDGNQPQHF
TGTGCCAGTAGCAGGGGGAGGGATGGCAATCAGCCCCAGCATTTT
>TRBJ1-1|-|-|16|TRBV18
CASSPRQDLGGTEAFF
TGTGCCAGCTCACCCCGACAGGACTTGGGCGGCACTGAAGCTTTCTTT
>TRBJ1-1|-|TRBD1|15|TRBV19
CASSIIQGADTEAFF
TGTGCCAGTAGTATTATTCAGGGGGCGGACACTGAAGCTTTCTTT
>TRBJ2-1|once|-|18|TRBV5-1
CASSLASQGFTRANEQFF
TGCGCCAGCAGCTTGGCCTCGCAGGGGTTCACGCGGGCCAATGAGCAGTTCTTC
>TRBJ1-1|-|TRBD1|14|TRBV28
CASSPGQGGTEAFF
TGTGCCAGCAGTCCGGGACAGGGGGGCACTGAAGCTTTCTTT
>TRBJ2-7|-|-|14|TRBV6-6
CASSWDPTLGVQYF
TGTGCCAGCAGTTGGGACCCTACCCTTGGGGTGCAGTACTTC
>TRBJ2-3|-|TRBD2|15|TRBV19
CASRRTSGMKDTQYF
TGTGCCAGTAGGAGGACTAGCGGGATGAAAGATACGCAGTATTTT
>TRBJ2-3|-|TRBD2|14|TRBV5-1
CASSLEAGLDTQYF
TGCGCCAGCAGCTTGGAAGCGGGATTAGATACGCAGTATTTT
>TRBJ1-4|-|TRBD1|15|TRBV7-8
CASSLGGTGREKLFF
TGTGCCAGCAGCTTAGGAGGGACAGGGCGGGAAAAACTGTTTTTT
>TRBJ2-5|-|-|13|TRBV28
CASSRTHEETQYF
TGTGCCAGCAGCCGGACACATGAAGAGACCCAGTACTTC
>TRBJ1-3|-|-|14|TRBV5-1
CASSLGDSGNTIYF
TGCGCCAGCAGCTTGGGAGACTCTGGAAACACCATATATTTT
>TRBJ1-3|-|-|15|TRBV6-5
CASRPTLSSGNTIYF
TGTGCCAGCCGCCCGACTCTCAGCTCTGGAAACACCATATATTTT
>TRBJ2-7|-|-|15|TRBV9
CASSVTAQTPEGWYF
TGTGCCAGCAGCGTAACGGCCCAAACCCCTGAAGGTTGGTACTTC